This T cell receptor beta chain was recorded in a study of T cells in women clearing cervical HPV infection. The study, taken as a whole, reports: TRBV6-7 abundance was lower in cases than controls (around 0.1% versus 0.15%).

Average input was approximately 1,200 ng genomic DNA for immunoSEQ TCR beta CDR3 amplification. Clones were sequenced by immunoSEQ multiplex PCR, and TCRdb holds only the in-frame ones, with some missing. The sample spans more than 20,000 clones; the ten largest clones claim approximately 24%. With regard to this clone: What it binds is unknown. Read coverage stops 3 residues before the CDR3 terminus; the germline J gene supplies the remainder.

Germline V gene lookup returns CDR1 SGHDT and CDR2 YYEEEE. The V and J ends lost 7 bases and 3 bases, in that order; junction bases with no gene match: 10. The CDR3 spans 15 residues. The rearrangement links TRBV5-6 to TRBJ2-3; 8 bases match TRBD2. This receptor was obtained from a woman between 18 and 70 years old with a cervical HPV16 infection that either progressed to CIN3+ or cleared (not recorded which). Sequences were obtained from blood buffy coat. The CDR3 DNA, read in part, is TGTGCCAGCTCTGAGGAGCGGGGGAAAACAGATACG. Translated: CASSEERGKTDT. The CDR3 in full is CASSEERGKTDTQYF.